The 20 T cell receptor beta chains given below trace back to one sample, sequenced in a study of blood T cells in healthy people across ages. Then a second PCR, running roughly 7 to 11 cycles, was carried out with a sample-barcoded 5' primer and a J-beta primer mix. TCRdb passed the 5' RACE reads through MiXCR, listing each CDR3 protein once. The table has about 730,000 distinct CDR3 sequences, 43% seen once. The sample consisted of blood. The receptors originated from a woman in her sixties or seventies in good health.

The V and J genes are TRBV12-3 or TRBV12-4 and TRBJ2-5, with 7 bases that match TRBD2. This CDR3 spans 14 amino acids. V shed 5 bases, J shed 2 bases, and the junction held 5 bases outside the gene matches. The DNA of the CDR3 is TGTGCCAGCAGTAAACCGGGACTACAAGAGACCCAGTACTTC. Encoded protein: CASSKPGLQETQYF.

Written as DNA, the CDR3 is TGCAGTGCTAGAAGTCTCGGGACAGGGGGGGCTGGCTACACCTTC. Its translation is CSARSLGTGGAGYTF. The chain employs TRBV20-1 and TRBJ1-2, with TRBD1 matching over 11 bases. Trimming took 2 bases from V and 7 from J; bases not matched to a gene: 9. Germline CDR1 is DFQATT and CDR2 is SNEGSKA (reference sequence). The CDR3 has 15 amino acids.

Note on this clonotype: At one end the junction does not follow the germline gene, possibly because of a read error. CDR3 DNA: TGTGCCAGCAGTATAGCGGGGGGGGTCCGGAATGAGCAGTTCTTC. Its translation is CASSIAGGVRNEQFF. The chain employs TRBV12-3 or TRBV12-4 and TRBJ2-1; TRBD2 matches 11 bases. The CDR3 contains 15 residues.

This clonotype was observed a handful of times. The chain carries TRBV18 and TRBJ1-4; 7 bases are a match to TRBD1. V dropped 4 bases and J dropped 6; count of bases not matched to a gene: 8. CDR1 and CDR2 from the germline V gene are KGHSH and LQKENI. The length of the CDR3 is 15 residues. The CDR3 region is CASSLVTGQDEKLFF. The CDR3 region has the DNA TGTGCCAGCTCACTGGTGACAGGGCAGGATGAAAAACTGTTTTTT.

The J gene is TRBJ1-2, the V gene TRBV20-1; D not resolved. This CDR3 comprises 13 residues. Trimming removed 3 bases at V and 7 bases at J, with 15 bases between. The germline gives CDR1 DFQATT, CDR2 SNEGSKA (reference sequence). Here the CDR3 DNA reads TGCAGTGCTAGGAGAACCGGGCTGCGTGGCTACACCTTC. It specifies CSARRTGLRGYTF.

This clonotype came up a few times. The CDR3 region is CASSLEGLAGAGSYNEQFF. CDR3 nucleotides: TGTGCCAGCAGCTTAGAGGGACTAGCGGGAGCAGGCTCCTACAATGAGCAGTTCTTC. The chain combines TRBV7-2 with TRBJ2-1; 14 bases are a match to TRBD2. V shed 1 base, J shed 0 bases, and the junction held 5 bases outside the gene matches. The CDR3 covers 19 residues. The germline V gene encodes CDR1 SGHTA and CDR2 FQGNSA.

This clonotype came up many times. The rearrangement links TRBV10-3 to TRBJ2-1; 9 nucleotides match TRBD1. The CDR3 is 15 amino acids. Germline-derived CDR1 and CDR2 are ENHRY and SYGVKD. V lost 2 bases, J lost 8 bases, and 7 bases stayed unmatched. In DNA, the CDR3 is TGTGCCATCAGTGAGGTTGGACAGGGGAAGTATGAGCAGTTCTTC. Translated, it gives CAISEVGQGKYEQFF.

CDR3 amino acids: CASSLYAGVSYNEQFF. The CDR3 nucleotides read TGTGCCAGCAGCTTATACGCGGGGGTCTCCTACAATGAGCAGTTCTTC. J is TRBJ2-1 and V is TRBV7-3; 7 bases align to TRBD2. The CDR3 loop spans 16 amino acids. J gave up 0 bases and V 2 bases, and 4 bases lay outside the gene matches. Germline V lookup: CDR1 SGHTA, CDR2 FQGTGA.

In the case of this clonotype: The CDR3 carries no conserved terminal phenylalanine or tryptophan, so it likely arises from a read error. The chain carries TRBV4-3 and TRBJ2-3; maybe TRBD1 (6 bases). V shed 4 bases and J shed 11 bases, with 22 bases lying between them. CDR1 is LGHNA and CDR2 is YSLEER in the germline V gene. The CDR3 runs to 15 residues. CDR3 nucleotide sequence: TGCGCCAGCAGCCGCTATACGGGACAAAAATTGGGGCAGTATTTG. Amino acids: CASSRYTGQKLGQYL.

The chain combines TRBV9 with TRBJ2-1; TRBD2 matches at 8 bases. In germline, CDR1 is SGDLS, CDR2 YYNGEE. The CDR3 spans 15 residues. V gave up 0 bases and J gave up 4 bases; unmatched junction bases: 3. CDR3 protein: CASSVGASGYNEQFF. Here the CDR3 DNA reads TGTGCCAGCAGCGTAGGGGCTAGCGGGTACAATGAGCAGTTCTTC.

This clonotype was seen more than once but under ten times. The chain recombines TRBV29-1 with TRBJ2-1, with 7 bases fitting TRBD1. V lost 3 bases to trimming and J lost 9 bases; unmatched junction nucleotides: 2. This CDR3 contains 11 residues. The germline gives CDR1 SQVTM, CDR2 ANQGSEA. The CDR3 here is CSVEGDSEQFF. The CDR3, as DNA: TGCAGCGTTGAGGGGGACAGTGAGCAGTTCTTC.

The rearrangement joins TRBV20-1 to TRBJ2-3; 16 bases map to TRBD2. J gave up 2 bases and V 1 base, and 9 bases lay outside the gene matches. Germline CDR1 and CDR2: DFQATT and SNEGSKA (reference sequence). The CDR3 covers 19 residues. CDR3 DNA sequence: TGCAGTGCTAGAGTTCCGGGACTAGCGGGAGGGCCTCTCACAGATACGCAGTATTTT. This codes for CSARVPGLAGGPLTDTQYF.

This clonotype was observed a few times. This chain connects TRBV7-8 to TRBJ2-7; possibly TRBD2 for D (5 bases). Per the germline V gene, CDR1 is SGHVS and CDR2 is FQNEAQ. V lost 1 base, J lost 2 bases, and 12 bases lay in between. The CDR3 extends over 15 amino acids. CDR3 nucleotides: TGTGCCAGCAGCTTAGGTGGCGGGCCCGCCTACGAGCAGTACTTC. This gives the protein CASSLGGGPAYEQYF.

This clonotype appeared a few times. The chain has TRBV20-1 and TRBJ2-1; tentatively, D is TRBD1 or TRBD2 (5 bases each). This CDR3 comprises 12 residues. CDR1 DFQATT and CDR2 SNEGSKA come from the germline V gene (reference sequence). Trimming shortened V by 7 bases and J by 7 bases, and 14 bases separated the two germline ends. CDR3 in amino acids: CSGGDRGNEQFF. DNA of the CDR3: TGCAGTGGGGGCGATCGAGGGAATGAGCAGTTCTTC.

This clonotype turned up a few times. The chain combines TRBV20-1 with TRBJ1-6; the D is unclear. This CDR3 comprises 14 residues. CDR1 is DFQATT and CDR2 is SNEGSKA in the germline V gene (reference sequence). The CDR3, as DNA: TGCAGCGCTCTGGCTCCCTCCTATAATTCACCCCTCCACTTT. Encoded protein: CSALAPSYNSPLHF.

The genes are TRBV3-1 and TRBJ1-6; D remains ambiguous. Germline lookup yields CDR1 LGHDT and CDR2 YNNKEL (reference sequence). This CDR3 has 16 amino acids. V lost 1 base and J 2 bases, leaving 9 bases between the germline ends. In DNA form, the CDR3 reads TGTGCCAGCAGCCAAGGGAACGGCGCCTATAATTCACCCCTCCACTTT. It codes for CASSQGNGAYNSPLHF.

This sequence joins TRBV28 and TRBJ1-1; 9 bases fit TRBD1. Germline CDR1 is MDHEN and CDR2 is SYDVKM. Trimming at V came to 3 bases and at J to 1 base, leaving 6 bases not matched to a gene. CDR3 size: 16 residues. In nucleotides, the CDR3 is TGTGCCAGCAGTTTCGACAGGGGGACGAAGAACACTGAAGCTTTCTTT. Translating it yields CASSFDRGTKNTEAFF.

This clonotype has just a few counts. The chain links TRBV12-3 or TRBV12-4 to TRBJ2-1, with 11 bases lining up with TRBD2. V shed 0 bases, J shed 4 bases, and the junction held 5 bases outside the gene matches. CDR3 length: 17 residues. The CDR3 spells CASSLAASGGLYNEQFF. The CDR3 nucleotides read TGTGCCAGCAGTTTAGCGGCTAGCGGGGGGCTGTACAATGAGCAGTTCTTC.

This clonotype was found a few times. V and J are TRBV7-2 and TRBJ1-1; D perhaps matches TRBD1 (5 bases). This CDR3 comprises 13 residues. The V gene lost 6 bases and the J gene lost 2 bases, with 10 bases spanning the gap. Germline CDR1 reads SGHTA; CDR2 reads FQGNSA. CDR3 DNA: TGTGCCAGCAGACAGACAGAAAACACTGAAGCTTTCTTT. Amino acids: CASRQTENTEAFF.

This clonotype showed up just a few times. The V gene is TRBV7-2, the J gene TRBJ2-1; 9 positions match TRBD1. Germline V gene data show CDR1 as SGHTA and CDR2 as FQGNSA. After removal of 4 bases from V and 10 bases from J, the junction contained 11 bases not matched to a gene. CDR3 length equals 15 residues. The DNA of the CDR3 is TGTGCCAGCAGCTCACAGGGGGCGCGAGTCTCCGAGCAGTTCTTC. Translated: CASSSQGARVSEQFF. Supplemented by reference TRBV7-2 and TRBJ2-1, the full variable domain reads GAGVSQSPSNKVTEKGKDVELRCDPISGHTALYWYRQSLGQGLEFLIYFQGNSAPDKSGLPSDRFSAERTGGSVSTLTIQRTQQEDSAVYLCASSSQGARVSEQFFGPGTRLTVL.